This T cell receptor beta chain was recovered during a study of blood T cell repertoires in COVID-19. As processed by the authors: Amplification of reference gene primers provided the estimated nucleated cell counts. The table came from immunoSEQ multiplex PCR; TCRdb's copy has only in-frame clones and leaves some out. V and J calls plus clone size are reproduced from that table; the DNA served to infer D and trimming. In the table there are under 350,000 clones, roughly nine tenths of which are singletons. Germline values: CDR1 SQVTM, CDR2 ANQGSEA. The V segment lost 6 bases and the J segment 7 bases; nucleotides outside the gene matches: 7. This CDR3 is 14 amino acids long.

The sequencing sample was made of peripheral blood. This TCR was recovered from a woman aged 25-40 years with COVID-19, enrolled during active disease. The chain recombines TRBV29-1 with TRBJ2-2; 11 bases match TRBD1. For the CDR3, the DNA is TGCAGCGTGCAAGGACAGGGGGCCGGCGGGGAGCTGTTTTTT. This codes for CSVQGQGAGGELFF.